Listed here are 29 T cell receptor beta chains from one sample, sequenced in a study of blood T cell repertoires in COVID-19. The assay was immunoSEQ multiplex PCR, and TCRdb's table has in-frame clones only and misses some. Of under 250,000 clones in the sample, approximately 90% were seen once. The sample consisted of peripheral blood. The receptors were sampled from a man aged 18 to 30 with active or convalescent COVID-19.

J is TRBJ2-7 and V is TRBV19, with a weak D call TRBD1 (5 bases). Germline V gene sequence: CDR1 LNHDA, CDR2 SQIVND (reference sequence). V lost 5 bases to trimming and J lost 6 bases, with 23 bases between them. The length of the CDR3 is 16 residues. In DNA form, the CDR3 reads TGTGCCAGTAGTCCGCCTCCGCAGGGAAGGGGTGCCGAGCAGTACTTC. It codes for CASSPPPQGRGAEQYF. Full variable domain (outside the CDR3, taken from reference TRBV19 and TRBJ2-7): DGGITQSPKYLFRKEGQNVTLSCEQNLNHDAMYWYRQDPGQGLRLIYYSQIVNDFQKGDIAEGYSVSREKKESFPLTVTSAQKNPTAFYLCASSPPPQGRGAEQYFGPGTRLTVT.

This clone was observed a single time. The chain couples TRBV11-2 to TRBJ2-1; 15 nucleotides agree with TRBD2. J lost 1 base, V lost 4 bases, and 5 bases had no gene match. The CDR3 consists of 18 residues. Germline V lookup: CDR1 SGHAT, CDR2 FQNNGV. CDR3 protein: CASSWTSGGGRSYNEQFF. As DNA, the CDR3 is TGTGCCAGCAGCTGGACTAGCGGGGGGGGACGTTCCTACAATGAGCAGTTCTTC.

This clone was seen a single time. The chain is built from TRBV28 and TRBJ1-2, with 8 bases fitting TRBD1. This CDR3 has 13 residues. Germline values: CDR1 MDHEN, CDR2 SYDVKM. V was pared by 10 bases and J by 8 bases, with 12 bases of the junction left unmatched. DNA of the CDR3: TGTGCCACCTCTCAAACAGGGGGTTTAGGCTACACCTTC. Amino acids: CATSQTGGLGYTF.

The count of this clone is one. This chain links TRBV28 with TRBJ2-7; D may be TRBD1 (5 bases). Trimming took 5 bases from V and 1 from J, leaving 12 bases between them. This CDR3 contains 14 residues. CDR1 is MDHEN and CDR2 is SYDVKM in the germline V gene. The CDR3 is CASSHPSGSYEQYF. The DNA of the CDR3 is TGTGCCAGCAGTCACCCATCAGGGTCCTACGAGCAGTACTTC.

The chain employs TRBV7-9 and TRBJ2-2; weak D call: TRBD2 (7 bases). V was trimmed by 5 bases and J by 3 bases, leaving 16 bases between them. In germline, CDR1 is SEHNR, CDR2 FQNEAQ (reference sequence). The CDR3 loop spans 16 amino acids. The CDR3 is CASSPGLGGYTGELFF. DNA for the CDR3: TGTGCCAGCAGCCCCGGACTAGGGGGTTACACCGGGGAGCTGTTTTTT. Full variable domain (rest looked up from reference TRBV7-9 and TRBJ2-2): DTGVSQNPRHKITKRGQNVTFRCDPISEHNRLYWYRQTLGQGPEFLTYFQNEAQLEKSRLLSDRFSAERPKGSFSTLEIQRTEQGDSAMYLCASSPGLGGYTGELFFGEGSRLTVL.

This clone was detected only once. The chain links TRBV11-3 to TRBJ2-3; tentatively, D is TRBD2 (5 bases). The CDR3 is made up of 14 amino acids. The germline CDR1 and CDR2 sequences are SGHNT and YENEEA. Trimming stripped 1 base from V and 7 bases from J, with 12 bases between. CDR3 sequence (DNA): TGTGCCAGCAGCTTAGGAGGGAGATTGAATACGCAGTATTTT. This codes for CASSLGGRLNTQYF.

This sequence joins TRBV20-1 and TRBJ2-1, with 9 bases lining up with TRBD2. The germline V gene has CDR1 DFQATT and CDR2 SNEGSKA (reference sequence). Trimming cost V 3 bases and J 7 bases; bases outside gene matches: 10. This CDR3 is built from 15 residues. The CDR3, as DNA: TGCAGTGCTAGTAGATGGGCGGGAGGGGTAAATGAGCAGTTCTTC. Translating it yields CSASRWAGGVNEQFF.

The chain combines TRBV28 with TRBJ1-2; tentatively, D is TRBD1 (6 bases). Deletions cut 3 bases from V and 1 base from J, with 9 bases between. This CDR3 region has 14 residues. Germline V gene lookup returns CDR1 MDHEN and CDR2 SYDVKM. The CDR3 nucleotides are TGTGCCAGCAGTTTTCAGGGGTATAACTATGGCTACACCTTC. Translating gives CASSFQGYNYGYTF.

The chain couples TRBV12-3 or TRBV12-4 to TRBJ2-5, with D unclear. There are 13 residues in the CDR3. V was cut by 0 bases and J by 7 bases, with 9 bases left in between. CDR3 coding DNA: TGTGCCAGCAGTTTAGCGGTGCGTTCGACCCAGTACTTC. Protein sequence: CASSLAVRSTQYF.

This chain joins TRBV27 and TRBJ2-5; D is possibly TRBD1 (6 bases). Per germline, CDR1 MNHEY and CDR2 SMNVEV (reference sequence). The CDR3 is made up of 14 amino acids. The V end was cut by 6 bases, the J end by 2 bases, with 13 bases between. CDR3 DNA: TGTGCCAGCAGGGGTATGGGGGCTCAAGAGACCCAGTACTTC. Protein: CASRGMGAQETQYF.

The chain is built from TRBV7-2 and TRBJ1-1; TRBD1 matches 7 bases. Germline assignment: CDR1 SGHTA and CDR2 FQGNSA. After removal of 7 bases from V and 7 bases from J, the junction contained 18 bases not matched to a gene. There are 16 residues in the CDR3. The CDR3 loop reads CASTLTFLTGKGEAFF. CDR3 nucleotide sequence: TGTGCCAGCACCCTTACGTTCTTGACAGGGAAGGGTGAAGCTTTCTTT.

This chain joins TRBV6-5 and TRBJ1-4; tentative D call: TRBD1 (6 bases). In germline, CDR1 is MNHEY, CDR2 SVGAGI. V lost 7 bases and J lost 8, with 17 bases in between. CDR3 size: 14 residues. CDR3 DNA: TGTGCCAGCAATAGACAGGAGACGGGGGAAAAACTGTTTTTT. Protein: CASNRQETGEKLFF.

V usage is TRBV18 and J usage is TRBJ2-7; perhaps TRBD2 as D (5 bases). V was cut by 3 bases and J by 3 bases, with 12 bases left in between. Germline CDR1 reads KGHSH; CDR2 reads LQKENI. The CDR3 is 14 amino acids. Here the CDR3 DNA reads TGTGCCAGCTCACCCACCGGGAAAGACTACGAGCAGTACTTC. It is translated as CASSPTGKDYEQYF.

For this clone: This CDR3 is also generated by other DNA sequences in the sample. The chain uses TRBV9 and TRBJ1-1; D remains ambiguous. V was trimmed by 0 bases and J by 0 bases, leaving 3 bases between them. The CDR3 length is 13 residues. Germline CDR1 is SGDLS and CDR2 is YYNGEE. The CDR3 coding sequence is TGTGCCAGCAGCGTAGCCATGAACACTGAAGCTTTCTTT. This sequence encodes CASSVAMNTEAFF.

V gene TRBV5-6 combines with J gene TRBJ2-6; D gene uncertain. The CDR3 spans 16 residues. The V gene lost 5 bases and the J gene lost 5 bases, with 17 bases spanning the gap. Germline V gene lookup returns CDR1 SGHDT and CDR2 YYEEEE. The CDR3 DNA is TGTGCCAGCAGGGCCGTCAGCGCCCTGCGGGCCAACGTCCTGACTTTC. This gives the protein CASRAVSALRANVLTF.

The J gene is TRBJ1-2, the V gene TRBV7-9; 9 bases map to TRBD1. After removal of 5 bases from V and 7 bases from J, the junction contained 11 bases not matched to a gene. Germline CDR1 SEHNR, CDR2 FQNEAQ (reference sequence). The length of the CDR3 is 15 residues. DNA of the CDR3: TGTGCCAGCAGCCCACCGGGACAGGGAAAAAGTGGCTACACCTTC. It yields the protein CASSPPGQGKSGYTF.

This chain joins TRBV6-5 and TRBJ1-1, with 7 nucleotides matching TRBD1. Per the germline V gene, CDR1 is MNHEY and CDR2 is SVGAGI. This CDR3 has 15 residues. J lost 7 bases, V lost 4 bases, and 12 bases had no gene match. CDR3 amino acids: CASSFDRQGKDEAFF. CDR3 nucleotides: TGTGCCAGCAGTTTCGACCGACAGGGAAAGGATGAAGCTTTCTTT.

This clone was seen a handful of times. The chain uses TRBV28 and TRBJ1-2; D ambiguous. Looked up from germline, CDR1 is MDHEN and CDR2 is SYDVKM. Trimming took off 10 bases at V and 8 bases at J, with 17 bases between the two ends. The CDR3 consists of 12 residues. The CDR3 DNA reads as TGTGCCACTTTACCTGGCCAGCGAGGCTACACCTTC. Translated: CATLPGQRGYTF.

The V gene is TRBV9, the J gene TRBJ2-1; the match to TRBD1 covers 9 bases. V was clipped by 4 bases and J by 2 bases; unmatched bases: 4. Germline V gives CDR1 SGDLS, CDR2 YYNGEE. CDR3 size: 15 residues. The chain's CDR3 is CASSWTGETYNEQFF. CDR3 sequence (DNA): TGTGCCAGCAGCTGGACAGGGGAAACCTACAATGAGCAGTTCTTC.

The genes are TRBV7-2 and TRBJ2-3; D not resolved. Trimming left V 2 bases short and J 6 bases short, with 12 bases between. Germline V lookup: CDR1 SGHTA, CDR2 FQGNSA. This CDR3 spans 14 amino acids. CDR3 bases: TGTGCCAGCAGCTTACTAGTTCGTGCCGATACGCAGTATTTT. Translating gives CASSLLVRADTQYF.

This clone was observed a handful of times. This rearrangement joins TRBV5-6 to TRBJ1-1; D is uncertain. V was pared by 2 bases and J by 1 base, with 9 bases between. CDR1 SGHDT and CDR2 YYEEEE come from the germline V gene. The CDR3 totals 14 residues. The CDR3 loop is CASSFPTENTEAFF. CDR3 coding DNA: TGTGCCAGCAGCTTCCCTACAGAGAACACTGAAGCTTTCTTT.

The chain couples TRBV19 to TRBJ1-6; TRBD1 matches at 7 bases. V trimming: 10 bases; J trimming: 6 bases; junction bases outside the gene matches: 3. Looked up from germline, CDR1 is LNHDA and CDR2 is SQIVND (reference sequence). The CDR3 contains 12 residues. CDR3 protein: CATRQGNSPLHF. CDR3 nucleotides: TGTGCCACGCGACAGGGTAATTCACCCCTCCACTTT.

This clone has just a few counts. The V and J genes are TRBV28 and TRBJ1-5; D remains ambiguous. CDR3 length: 14 amino acids. Deletions cut 5 bases from V and 4 bases from J, with 12 bases between. The germline CDR1 and CDR2 sequences are MDHEN and SYDVKM. The CDR3 here is CASSRLGLNQPQHF. The CDR3 DNA sequence: TGTGCCAGCAGTCGACTAGGACTGAATCAGCCCCAGCATTTT.

For the CDR3, the DNA is TGTGCCAGCAGCCCCATGAGGTCCTACGAGCAGTACTTC. It is translated as CASSPMRSYEQYF. The chain has TRBV6-5 and TRBJ2-7; no clear D gene. This CDR3 region has 13 residues. V lost 6 bases to trimming and J lost 1 base, with 10 bases between them. Germline V gene data show CDR1 as MNHEY and CDR2 as SVGAGI.

The rearrangement links TRBV7-8 to TRBJ1-6; possibly TRBD1 for D (6 bases). With 5 bases removed from V and 5 bases from J, the gap between germline ends came to 13 bases. CDR3 length equals 15 residues. The germline V gene has CDR1 SGHVS and CDR2 FQNEAQ. The CDR3 DNA follows: TGTGCCAGCAGCATCGACAGGACGGATAATTCACCCCTCCACTTT. Protein product: CASSIDRTDNSPLHF.

V and J are TRBV3-1 (or the pseudogene TRBV3-2) and TRBJ2-7; 8 positions agree with TRBD2. J gave up 1 base and V 2 bases, and 1 base lay outside the gene matches. The germline V gene has CDR1 LGHDT and CDR2 YNNKEL (reference sequence). This CDR3 is 14 amino acids long. In DNA, the CDR3 is TGTGCCAGCAGCCAAACTAGCGGTTCCTACGAGCAGTACTTC. Amino acids: CASSQTSGSYEQYF.

The chain uses TRBV7-2 and TRBJ2-3, with 9 bases that match TRBD2. The V gene's germline CDR1 is SGHTA and CDR2 FQGNSA. There are 16 residues in the CDR3. Unmatched junction bases numbered 6, after V lost 0 bases and J lost 5 bases. DNA for the CDR3: TGTGCCAGCAGCTTAGCTGGCGGGGGGGGGTTAGATACGCAGTATTTT. Protein product: CASSLAGGGGLDTQYF.

This chain uses TRBV18 with TRBJ2-5; D gene unclear. The germline gives CDR1 KGHSH, CDR2 LQKENI. CDR3 size: 15 residues. V dropped 1 base and J dropped 1 base, with 10 bases sitting between them. The CDR3 region has the DNA TGTGCCAGCTCACCACTGGTTGAGCGCCAAGAGACCCAGTACTTC. Translation gives CASSPLVERQETQYF.

The chain has TRBV10-3 and TRBJ2-3; perhaps TRBD1 as D (7 bases). The CDR3 runs 14 residues. Germline CDR1 and CDR2: ENHRY and SYGVKD. V lost 2 bases and J 8 bases, leaving 14 bases between the germline ends. CDR3 in DNA: TGTGCCATCAGTGAGACAGGGGAGGTTGGTACGCAGTATTTT. Its protein is CAISETGEVGTQYF.